The following is a T cell receptor (beta chain) sequence with its context. This entry comes from a study of shared clonotypes between healthy human individuals. Across the study: The cohort had two women and three men, ages 18 to 49.

The CDR3 has 14 amino acids. V trimming: 5 bases; J trimming: 0 bases; junction bases outside the gene matches: 4. Germline CDR1 is SEHNR and CDR2 is FQNEAQ (reference sequence). It was at deep level that the assay was run. The protocol was immunoSEQ multiplex PCR, while the TCRdb copy is restricted to in-frame clones and leaves out a portion. This table holds roughly 490,000 clones, around 80% found once. The receptor was isolated from a woman aged 40 to 50 in good health. Some clones in this sample may be carry-over from other donors' samples. The rearrangement joins TRBV7-9 to TRBJ2-7; 7 nucleotides line up with TRBD1. Sequencing was carried out using PBMCs. The CDR3 is CASSRGQYSYEQYF. For the CDR3, the DNA is TGTGCCAGCAGCCGGGGACAGTACTCCTACGAGCAGTACTTC.